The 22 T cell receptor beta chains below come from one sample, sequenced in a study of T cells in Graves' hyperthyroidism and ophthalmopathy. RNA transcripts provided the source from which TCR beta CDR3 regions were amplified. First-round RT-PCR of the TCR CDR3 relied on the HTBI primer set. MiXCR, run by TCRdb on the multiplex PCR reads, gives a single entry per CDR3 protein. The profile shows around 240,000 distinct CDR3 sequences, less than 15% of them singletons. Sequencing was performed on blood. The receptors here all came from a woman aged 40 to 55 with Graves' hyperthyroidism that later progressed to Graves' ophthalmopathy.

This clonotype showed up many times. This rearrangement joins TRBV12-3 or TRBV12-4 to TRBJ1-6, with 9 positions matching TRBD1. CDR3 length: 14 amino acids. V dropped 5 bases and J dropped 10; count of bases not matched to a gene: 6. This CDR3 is CASSGQGIRSPLHF. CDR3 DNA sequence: TGTGCCAGCAGTGGACAGGGGATAAGGTCACCCCTCCACTTT.

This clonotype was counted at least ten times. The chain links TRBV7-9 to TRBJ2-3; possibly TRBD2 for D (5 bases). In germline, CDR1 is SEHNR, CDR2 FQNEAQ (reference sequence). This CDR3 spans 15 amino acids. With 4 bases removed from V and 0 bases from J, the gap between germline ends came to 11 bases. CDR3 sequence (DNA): TGTGCCAGCAGCTATCGCGGGTCTAGCACAGATACGCAGTATTTT. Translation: CASSYRGSSTDTQYF.

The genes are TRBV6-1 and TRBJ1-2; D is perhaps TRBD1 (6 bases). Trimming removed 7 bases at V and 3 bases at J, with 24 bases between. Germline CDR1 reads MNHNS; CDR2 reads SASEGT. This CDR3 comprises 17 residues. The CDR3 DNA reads TGTGCCAGCAATAAAGTGGGGGCACTTCCTCCCCACTATGGCTACACCTTC. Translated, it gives CASNKVGALPPHYGYTF.

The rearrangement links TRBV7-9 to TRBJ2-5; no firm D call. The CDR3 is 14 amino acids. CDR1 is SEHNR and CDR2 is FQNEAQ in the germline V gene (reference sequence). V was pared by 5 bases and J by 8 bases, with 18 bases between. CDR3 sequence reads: CASSGTGSISTQYF. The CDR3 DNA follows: TGTGCCAGCAGCGGTACGGGTAGCATCTCAACCCAGTACTTC.

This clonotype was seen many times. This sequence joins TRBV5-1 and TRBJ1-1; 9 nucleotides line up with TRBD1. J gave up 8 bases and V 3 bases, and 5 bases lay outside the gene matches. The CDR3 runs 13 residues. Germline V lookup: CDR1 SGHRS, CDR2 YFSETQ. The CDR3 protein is CASSWTGEREAFF. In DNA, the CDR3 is TGCGCCAGCAGCTGGACAGGGGAGAGGGAAGCTTTCTTT.

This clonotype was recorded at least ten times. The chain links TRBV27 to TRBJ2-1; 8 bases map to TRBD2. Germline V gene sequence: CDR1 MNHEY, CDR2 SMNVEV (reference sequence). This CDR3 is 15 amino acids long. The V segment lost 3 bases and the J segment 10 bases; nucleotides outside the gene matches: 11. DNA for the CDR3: TGTGCCAGCAGTTTCGACAGCGGGAGTCAATGGGAGCAGTTCTTC. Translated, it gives CASSFDSGSQWEQFF.

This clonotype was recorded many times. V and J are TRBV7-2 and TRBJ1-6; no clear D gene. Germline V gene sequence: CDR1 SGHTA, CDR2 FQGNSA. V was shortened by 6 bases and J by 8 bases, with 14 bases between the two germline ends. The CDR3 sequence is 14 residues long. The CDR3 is CASSSYSGDSPLHF. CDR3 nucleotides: TGTGCCAGCAGTTCCTACAGTGGGGATTCACCCCTCCACTTT.

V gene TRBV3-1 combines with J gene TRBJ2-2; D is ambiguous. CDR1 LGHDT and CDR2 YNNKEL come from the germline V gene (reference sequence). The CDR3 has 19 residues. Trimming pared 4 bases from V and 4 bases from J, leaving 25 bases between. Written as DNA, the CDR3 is TGTGCCAGCAGCCGCTCGATCAGACCCTCCTGGACGGGCACCGGGGAGCTGTTTTTT. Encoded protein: CASSRSIRPSWTGTGELFF.

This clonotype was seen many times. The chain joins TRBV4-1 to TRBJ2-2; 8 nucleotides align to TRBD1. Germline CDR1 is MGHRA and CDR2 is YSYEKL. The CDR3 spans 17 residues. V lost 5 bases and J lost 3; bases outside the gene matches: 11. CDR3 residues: CASSDEDRGRYTGELFF. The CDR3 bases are TGCGCCAGCAGCGACGAAGACAGGGGAAGATACACCGGGGAGCTGTTTTTT.

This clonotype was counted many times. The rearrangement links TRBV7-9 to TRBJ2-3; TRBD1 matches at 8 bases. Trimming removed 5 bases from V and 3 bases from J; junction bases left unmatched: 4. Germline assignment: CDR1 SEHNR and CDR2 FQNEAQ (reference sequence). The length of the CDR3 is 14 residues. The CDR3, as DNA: TGTGCCAGCAGCCCTCGGACAGGGACAGATACGCAGTATTTT. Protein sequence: CASSPRTGTDTQYF.

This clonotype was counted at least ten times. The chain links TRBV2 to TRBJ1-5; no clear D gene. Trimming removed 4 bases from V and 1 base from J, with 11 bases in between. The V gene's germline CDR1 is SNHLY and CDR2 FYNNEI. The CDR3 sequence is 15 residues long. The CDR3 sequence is CASSVDVLSNQPQHF. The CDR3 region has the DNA TGTGCCAGCAGTGTTGATGTTCTGAGCAATCAGCCCCAGCATTTT.

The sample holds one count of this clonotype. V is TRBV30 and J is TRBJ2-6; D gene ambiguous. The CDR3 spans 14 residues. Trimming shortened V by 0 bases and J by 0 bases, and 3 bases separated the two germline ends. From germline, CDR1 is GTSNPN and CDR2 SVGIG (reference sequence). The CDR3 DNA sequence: TGTGCCTGGAGTGTCGGCTCTGGGGCCAACGTCCTGACTTTC. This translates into CAWSVGSGANVLTF.

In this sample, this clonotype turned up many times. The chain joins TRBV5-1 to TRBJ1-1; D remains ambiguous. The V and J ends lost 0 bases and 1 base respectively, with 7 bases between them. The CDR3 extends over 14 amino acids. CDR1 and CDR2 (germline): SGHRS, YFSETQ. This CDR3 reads CASSLEGRNTEAFF. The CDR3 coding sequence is TGCGCCAGCAGCTTGGAGGGAAGGAACACTGAAGCTTTCTTT.

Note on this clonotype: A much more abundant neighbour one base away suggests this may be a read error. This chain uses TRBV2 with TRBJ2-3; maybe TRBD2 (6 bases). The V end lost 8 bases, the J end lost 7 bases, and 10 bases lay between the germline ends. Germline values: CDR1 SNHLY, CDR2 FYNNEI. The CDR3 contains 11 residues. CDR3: CASAGGNTQYF. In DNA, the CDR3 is TGTGCCAGCGCCGGAGGGAATACGCAGTATTTT.

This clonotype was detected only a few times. The CDR3 reads CASRRGTGDAGELFF. CDR3 DNA: TGCGCCAGCAGACGCGGGACAGGGGACGCCGGGGAGCTGTTTTTT. The V call is TRBV4-1, the J call TRBJ2-2; 10 bases fit TRBD1. The CDR3 sequence is 15 residues long. The germline gives CDR1 MGHRA, CDR2 YSYEKL. The trim removed 6 bases at V and 6 bases at J, leaving 7 bases unmatched.

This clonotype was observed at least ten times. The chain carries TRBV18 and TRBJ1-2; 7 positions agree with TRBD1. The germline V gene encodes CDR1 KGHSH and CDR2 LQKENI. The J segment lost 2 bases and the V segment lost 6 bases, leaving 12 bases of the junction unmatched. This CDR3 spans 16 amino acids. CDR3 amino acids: CASSDDTGVGNYGYTF. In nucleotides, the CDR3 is TGTGCCAGCTCGGATGACACAGGGGTGGGGAACTATGGCTACACCTTC.

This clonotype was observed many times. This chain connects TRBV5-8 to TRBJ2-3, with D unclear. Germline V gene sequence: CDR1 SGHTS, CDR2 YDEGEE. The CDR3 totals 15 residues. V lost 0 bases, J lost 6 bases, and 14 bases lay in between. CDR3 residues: CASSLAGLITDTQYF. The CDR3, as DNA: TGTGCCAGCAGCTTGGCAGGTCTGATCACCGATACGCAGTATTTT.

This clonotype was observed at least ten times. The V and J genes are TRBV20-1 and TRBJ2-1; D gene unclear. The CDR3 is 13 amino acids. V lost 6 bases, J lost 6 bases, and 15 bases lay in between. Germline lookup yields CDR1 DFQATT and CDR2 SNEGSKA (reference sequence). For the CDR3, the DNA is TGCAGTGCCGAGCAGTTAAAGTTCAATGAGCAGTTCTTC. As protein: CSAEQLKFNEQFF.

The chain's CDR3 is CASTGTGFVGEQFF. CDR3 nucleotide sequence: TGTGCCTCTACCGGGACAGGGTTTGTGGGTGAGCAGTTCTTC. The chain has TRBV10-3 and TRBJ2-1; 9 bases map to TRBD1. CDR1 and CDR2 from the germline V gene are ENHRY and SYGVKD. The V gene end was trimmed by 11 bases and the J gene end by 9 bases; junction bases not matched to a gene: 14. The CDR3 totals 14 residues.

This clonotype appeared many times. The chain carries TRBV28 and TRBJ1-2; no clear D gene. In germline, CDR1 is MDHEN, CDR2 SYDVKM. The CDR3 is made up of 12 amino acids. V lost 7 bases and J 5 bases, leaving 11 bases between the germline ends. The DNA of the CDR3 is TGTGCCAGCAACGCAGCCCCTTATGGCTACACCTTC. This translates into CASNAAPYGYTF.

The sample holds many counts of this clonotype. The CDR3 coding sequence is TGTGCCAGCAGCGTAGATGGGACGGGAACCTACGAGCAGTACTTC. Encoded protein: CASSVDGTGTYEQYF. The chain couples TRBV9 to TRBJ2-7; D may correspond to TRBD1 or TRBD2 (5 bases each). CDR3 length: 15 residues. CDR1 is SGDLS, CDR2 YYNGEE, per germline. V gave up 0 bases and J gave up 2 bases, with 12 bases separating them. The variable domain in full, completed from reference TRBV9 and TRBJ2-7, reads DSGVTQTPKHLITATGQRVTLRCSPRSGDLSVYWYQQSLDQGLQFLIQYYNGEERAKGNILERFSAQQFPDLHSELNLSSLELGDSALYFCASSVDGTGTYEQYFGPGTRLTVT.

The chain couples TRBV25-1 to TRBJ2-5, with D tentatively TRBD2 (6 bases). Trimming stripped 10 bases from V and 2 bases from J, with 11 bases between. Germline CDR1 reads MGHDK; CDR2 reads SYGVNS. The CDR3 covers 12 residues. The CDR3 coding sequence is TGTGCCAACCGGGAGAGGCAAGAGACCCAGTACTTC. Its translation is CANRERQETQYF. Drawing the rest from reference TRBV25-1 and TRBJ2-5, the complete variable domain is EADIYQTPRYLVIGTGKKITLECSQTMGHDKMYWYQQDPGMELHLIHYSYGVNSTEKGDLSSESTVSRIRTEHFPLTLESARPSHTSQYLCANRERQETQYFGPGTRLLVL.